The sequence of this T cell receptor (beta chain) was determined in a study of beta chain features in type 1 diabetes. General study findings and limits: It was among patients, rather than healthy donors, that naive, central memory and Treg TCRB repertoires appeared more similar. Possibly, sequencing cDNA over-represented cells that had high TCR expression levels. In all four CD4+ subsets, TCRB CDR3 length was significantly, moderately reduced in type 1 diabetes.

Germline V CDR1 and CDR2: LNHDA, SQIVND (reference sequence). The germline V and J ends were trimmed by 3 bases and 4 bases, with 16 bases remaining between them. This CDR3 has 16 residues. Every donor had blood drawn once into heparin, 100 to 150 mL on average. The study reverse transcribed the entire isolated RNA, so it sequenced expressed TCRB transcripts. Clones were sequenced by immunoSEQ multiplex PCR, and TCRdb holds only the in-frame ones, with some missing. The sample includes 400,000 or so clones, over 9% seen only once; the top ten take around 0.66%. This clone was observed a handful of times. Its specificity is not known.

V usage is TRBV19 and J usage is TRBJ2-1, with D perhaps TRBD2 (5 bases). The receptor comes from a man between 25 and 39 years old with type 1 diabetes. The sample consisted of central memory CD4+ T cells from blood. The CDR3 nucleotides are TGTGCCAGTAGTATCGGAGCGGTGAGGCTTTACAATGAGCAGTTCTTC. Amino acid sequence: CASSIGAVRLYNEQFF. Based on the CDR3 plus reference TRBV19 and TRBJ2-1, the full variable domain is DGGITQSPKYLFRKEGQNVTLSCEQNLNHDAMYWYRQDPGQGLRLIYYSQIVNDFQKGDIAEGYSVSREKKESFPLTVTSAQKNPTAFYLCASSIGAVRLYNEQFFGPGTRLTVL.